Shown below are 22 T cell receptor beta chains from a single sample sequenced in a study of blood T cell repertoires in COVID-19. Clones were sequenced by immunoSEQ multiplex PCR, and TCRdb holds only the in-frame ones, with some missing. The sample carries roughly 96,000 clones, 82% recorded once. Sequenced input: peripheral blood. These receptors all come from an older man with acute or convalescent COVID-19.

This chain uses TRBV11-2 with TRBJ1-5, with D possibly TRBD1 on 5 matching bases. Germline V lookup: CDR1 SGHAT, CDR2 FQNNGV. V was shortened by 5 bases and J by 1 base, with 12 bases between the two germline ends. The CDR3 has 15 amino acids. CDR3 sequence (DNA): TGTGCCAGCAGCCGCGGAGGGGAGAGCAATCAGCCCCAGCATTTT. It codes for CASSRGGESNQPQHF.

This chain uses TRBV28 with TRBJ2-3, with no clear D. This CDR3 region has 13 residues. Trimming took off 6 bases at V and 4 bases at J, with 11 bases between the two ends. Germline values: CDR1 MDHEN, CDR2 SYDVKM. Here the CDR3 reads CASRVALSDTQYF. Written as DNA, the CDR3 is TGTGCCAGCAGGGTAGCTCTTTCAGATACGCAGTATTTT.

The chain recombines TRBV29-1 with TRBJ1-2; D not resolved. V shed 5 bases and J shed 1 base, with 23 bases lying between them. CDR1 and CDR2 (germline): SQVTM, ANQGSEA. This CDR3 spans 17 amino acids. CDR3 in amino acids: CSVSIRPGQTINYGYTF. For the CDR3, the DNA is TGCAGCGTTTCTATCCGGCCAGGCCAAACCATTAACTATGGCTACACCTTC.

V and J are TRBV19 and TRBJ1-1, with D unclear. CDR3 length: 11 residues. The V gene lost 3 bases and the J gene lost 9 bases, with 8 bases spanning the gap. Germline CDR1 reads LNHDA; CDR2 reads SQIVND (reference sequence). The CDR3 DNA sequence: TGTGCCAGTAGTATCCTGTCCCAAGCTTTCTTT. This encodes CASSILSQAFF.

The V and J genes are TRBV7-9 and TRBJ1-5; perhaps TRBD1 as D (6 bases). Per germline, CDR1 SEHNR and CDR2 FQNEAQ (reference sequence). The CDR3 runs to 16 residues. Trimming stripped 2 bases from V and 7 bases from J, with 18 bases between. The CDR3 DNA is TGTGCCAGCAGCTTAAGCGGGACGGGGGCATGGCAGCCCCAGCATTTT. Its translation: CASSLSGTGAWQPQHF.

The chain joins TRBV7-9 to TRBJ1-5; TRBD1 is a possible D gene (6 bases). CDR3 size: 14 residues. Germline-derived CDR1 and CDR2 are SEHNR and FQNEAQ (reference sequence). The V end lost 4 bases, the J end lost 9 bases, and 16 bases lay between the germline ends. The CDR3 spells CASSSLTGSGPQHF. As DNA, the CDR3 is TGTGCCAGCAGCTCTTTGACAGGATCCGGGCCCCAGCATTTT.

This chain connects TRBV20-1 to TRBJ1-2; TRBD1 matches at 7 bases. The length of the CDR3 is 11 residues. CDR1 and CDR2 from the germline V gene are DFQATT and SNEGSKA (reference sequence). J was trimmed by 7 bases and V by 7 bases; bases with no gene match: 6. CDR3 coding DNA: TGCAGTGACTACAGGGGAGTTGGCTACACCTTC. Its translation is CSDYRGVGYTF.

This clone has a handful of counts. The chain joins TRBV3-1 (or the pseudogene TRBV3-2) to TRBJ2-6, with 8 bases that match TRBD1. The CDR3 loop spans 20 amino acids. The V gene's germline CDR1 is LGHDT and CDR2 YNNKEL (reference sequence). Trimming cost V 1 base and J 0 bases; bases outside gene matches: 11. CDR3 DNA: TGTGCCAGCAGCCAAGCCATCACAGGGGGAGCCTCCTCTGGGGCCAACGTCCTGACTTTC. The encoded protein is CASSQAITGGASSGANVLTF.

The chain carries TRBV7-9 and TRBJ2-7; 7 bases agree with TRBD2. Germline values: CDR1 SEHNR, CDR2 FQNEAQ (reference sequence). The CDR3 runs 14 residues. The J segment lost 3 bases and the V segment lost 5 bases, leaving 7 bases of the junction unmatched. The CDR3 region has the DNA TGTGCCAGCAGCCCTAGCGGAACCTTCTACGAGCAGTACTTC. Its translation is CASSPSGTFYEQYF.

This chain joins TRBV7-2 and TRBJ2-5; 8 nucleotides match TRBD2. V dropped 4 bases and J dropped 5; count of bases not matched to a gene: 15. The CDR3 contains 17 residues. Germline lookup yields CDR1 SGHTA and CDR2 FQGNSA. The CDR3 spells CASSSPSGRGAWETQYF. The CDR3 nucleotides read TGTGCCAGCAGCTCCCCCTCAGGGCGGGGGGCGTGGGAGACCCAGTACTTC.

The chain carries TRBV6-5 and TRBJ1-1; D uncertain. CDR1 MNHEY and CDR2 SVGAGI come from the germline V gene. This CDR3 spans 14 amino acids. V was trimmed by 5 bases and J by 5 bases, leaving 15 bases between them. The CDR3 loop is CASSTGSSRTEAFF. The CDR3 DNA follows: TGTGCCAGCAGTACCGGGTCCTCAAGGACTGAAGCTTTCTTT.

This clone was found a few times. V and J are TRBV29-1 and TRBJ2-3; unclear D gene. The CDR3 consists of 10 residues. Trimming pared 8 bases from V and 6 bases from J, leaving 9 bases between. The germline V gene encodes CDR1 SQVTM and CDR2 ANQGSEA. This CDR3 reads CSYAGDTQYF. The CDR3 DNA is TGCAGCTACGCCGGGGATACGCAGTATTTT.

This clone was observed a handful of times. For the CDR3, the DNA is TGCGCCAGCAGCCATAATAGGGGCACTGAAGCTTTCTTT. Translating gives CASSHNRGTEAFF. The J gene is TRBJ1-1, the V gene TRBV4-1; D is possibly TRBD1 (5 bases). Germline V CDR1 and CDR2: MGHRA, YSYEKL. There are 13 residues in the CDR3. The V gene lost 3 bases and the J gene lost 4 bases, with 9 bases spanning the gap.

This clone has just one count. The chain is built from TRBV7-8 and TRBJ2-7, with 10 bases matching TRBD1. Per the germline V gene, CDR1 is SGHVS and CDR2 is FQNEAQ. Losses at the gene ends were 5 bases for V and 6 bases for J; bases not matched to a gene: 4. The CDR3 has 13 residues. In nucleotides, the CDR3 is TGTGCCAGCAGCCTAGACAGGGGGCGCGAGCAGTACTTC. Translated: CASSLDRGREQYF.

The table lists this clone with a count of one. The chain employs TRBV9 and TRBJ1-6; 11 nucleotides agree with TRBD1. The CDR3 is made up of 15 amino acids. V lost 4 bases and J lost 9; bases outside the gene matches: 6. Germline-derived CDR1 and CDR2 are SGDLS and YYNGEE. The CDR3 region has the DNA TGTGCCAGCAGCCCCGGGGACAGGGGGGGTTCACCCCTCCACTTT. Protein sequence: CASSPGDRGGSPLHF.

This clone was seen just once. This sequence joins TRBV6-2 or TRBV6-3 and TRBJ2-6; perhaps TRBD1 as D (5 bases). This CDR3 comprises 12 residues. V was cut by 5 bases and J by 10 bases, with 9 bases left in between. Germline V lookup: CDR1 MNHEY, CDR2 SVGEGT. The CDR3 DNA is TGTGCCAGCAGTGACAGTCCTAACGTCCTGACTTTC. It specifies CASSDSPNVLTF.

The chain uses TRBV5-4 and TRBJ2-5; TRBD2 agrees at 10 bases. V dropped 1 base and J dropped 3; count of bases not matched to a gene: 3. The V gene's germline CDR1 is SGHNT and CDR2 YYREEE (reference sequence). This CDR3 has 15 residues. DNA of the CDR3: TGTGCCAGCAGCTTGACTAGCGGGACAGAAGAGACCCAGTACTTC. This gives the protein CASSLTSGTEETQYF. The complete variable domain, with remaining parts taken from reference TRBV5-4 and TRBJ2-5, reads ETGVTQSPTHLIKTRGQQVTLRCSSQSGHNTVSWYQQALGQGPQFIFQYYREEENGRGNFPPRFSGLQFPNYSSELNVNALELDDSALYLCASSLTSGTEETQYFGPGTRLLVL.

The chain links TRBV14 to TRBJ2-1; 7 positions match TRBD1. V shed 3 bases, J shed 6 bases, and the junction held 5 bases outside the gene matches. The CDR3 is 14 residues long. Germline CDR1 and CDR2: SGHDN and FVKESK. CDR3 amino acids: CASSQQQGINEQFF. CDR3 DNA sequence: TGTGCCAGCAGCCAGCAACAGGGGATCAATGAGCAGTTCTTC.

This chain joins TRBV7-2 and TRBJ2-1; 7 bases map to TRBD2. CDR1 and CDR2 (germline): SGHTA, FQGNSA. CDR3 length: 14 residues. J was trimmed by 2 bases and V by 4 bases; bases with no gene match: 2. Written as DNA, the CDR3 is TGTGCCAGCAGCTCCGGACTAGCCTACAATGAGCAGTTCTTC. It encodes CASSSGLAYNEQFF.

The genes are TRBV19 and TRBJ2-5; 12 nucleotides align to TRBD2. V lost 6 bases and J lost 1; bases outside the gene matches: 6. The length of the CDR3 is 16 residues. Germline V lookup: CDR1 LNHDA, CDR2 SQIVND (reference sequence). CDR3 in amino acids: CASRRGLAGVQETQYF. For the CDR3, the DNA is TGTGCCAGTAGGAGGGGACTAGCGGGCGTCCAAGAGACCCAGTACTTC. The whole variable domain, remainder taken from reference TRBV19 and TRBJ2-5, is DGGITQSPKYLFRKEGQNVTLSCEQNLNHDAMYWYRQDPGQGLRLIYYSQIVNDFQKGDIAEGYSVSREKKESFPLTVTSAQKNPTAFYLCASRRGLAGVQETQYFGPGTRLLVL.

The chain uses TRBV7-9 and TRBJ1-2; 9 bases map to TRBD1. Germline V gene data show CDR1 as SEHNR and CDR2 as FQNEAQ (reference sequence). The CDR3 is 13 amino acids. The ends lost 5 bases at V and 4 bases at J; junction bases unmatched: 2. The CDR3 here is CASSIQGAYGYTF. CDR3 coding DNA: TGTGCCAGCAGCATACAGGGGGCCTATGGCTACACCTTC.

Written as DNA, the CDR3 is TGTGCCAGCTCACCACGGCAGGGAACATCCTACGAGCAGTACTTC. Protein product: CASSPRQGTSYEQYF. The chain combines TRBV18 with TRBJ2-7, with D perhaps matching TRBD1 (5 bases). Germline V gives CDR1 KGHSH, CDR2 LQKENI. This CDR3 is built from 15 residues. Trimming took off 1 base at V and 1 base at J, with 11 bases between the two ends.